What follows is one T cell receptor (beta chain) and its context. The sample belongs to a study of blood T cell repertoires in COVID-19. Study-level background: Material from acute and convalescent COVID-19 was sourced from the United States, Italy and Spain. Sample material is recorded as cDNA or gDNA derived from T cells, B-cell-depleted T cells, or PBMCs.

This table comes from immunoSEQ multiplex PCR, and its TCRdb copy is limited to in-frame clones, with some not included. The profile covers roughly 160,000 clones, with roughly four fifths appearing a single time and under 2.5% taken by the ten largest. V lost 1 base and J 8 bases, leaving 6 bases between the germline ends. Germline V gene lookup returns CDR1 SGHTA and CDR2 FQGNSA. There are 13 residues in the CDR3. The TCR sequence derives from a woman older than 75 with acute or convalescent COVID-19. Sequenced material: peripheral blood. This chain links TRBV7-2 with TRBJ1-6; the D gene is possibly TRBD1 (5 bases). The DNA for the CDR3 is TGTGCCAGCAGCTTAGGGGGCGATTCACCCCTCCACTTT. This gives the protein CASSLGGDSPLHF.